The clone carrying this T cell receptor (beta chain) was seen a single time. Using immunoSEQ multiplex PCR, the repertoire was profiled, and TCRdb retains in-frame clones only, with some absent. The sample includes around 150,000 clones, around 89% seen only once; the top ten take more than 2%. This sample was included in a study of T cell responses to AZD1222 COVID-19 vaccine. The CDR3 extends over 13 amino acids. V lost 8 bases and J 7 bases, leaving 15 bases between the germline ends. The TCR originated in an adult in good health. V usage is TRBV12-3 or TRBV12-4 and J usage is TRBJ1-5; D gene uncertain. Sequencing was performed on peripheral blood, taken on day 0 of AZD1222 vaccination. The DNA for the CDR3 is TGTGCCAGCGGAATTCTAGGGCGGCAGCCCCAGCATTTT. Protein: CASGILGRQPQHF.